This T cell receptor beta chain was found in a study of blood T cell repertoires in COVID-19. Seattle enrolled patients during active infection and tracked them longitudinally. Produced via immunoSEQ multiplex PCR; TCRdb's table is partial and in-frame only. The repertoire holds fewer than 450,000 clones, with more than 70% as singletons. Germline V gene sequence: CDR1 SGDLS, CDR2 YYNGEE. V lost 7 bases and J lost 5, with 21 bases in between. This CDR3 has 15 residues. The TCR was taken from a woman aged 45 to 65 with COVID-19, enrolled during active disease. This chain uses TRBV9 with TRBJ2-5, with D perhaps matching TRBD1 (6 bases). Sequenced: peripheral blood. The CDR3 reads CASGGTKTGRETQYF. In nucleotides, the CDR3 is TGTGCCAGCGGTGGAACGAAGACAGGTCGGGAGACCCAGTACTTC.